This T cell receptor (beta chain) was documented in a study of blood T cell repertoires in COVID-19 (dated by TCRdb to about 2020). General notes on the study: Collaborator samples came from the United States, Italy and Spain and covered acute and convalescent phases of COVID-19. Where available, HLA class I and class II types were obtained from metadata supplied by the sample provider rather than from assay-based typing. Nearly every sample came with metadata listing a de-identified subject ID, COVID-19 status, age in years and sex. The samples were drawn from two sources: the first 160 participants of the ongoing ImmuneRACE study, and over 1,000 subjects contributed by 6 global collaborators. The material from the prospective study consisted of cDNA or gDNA derived from T cells, B-cell-depleted T cells, or PBMCs. The dataset comprised deeply sampled blood TCRbeta repertoires from subjects exposed to, actively infected with, or recovered from COVID-19. The repertoires were made available in a free public database intended to serve as a resource for research on the immune response to SARS-CoV-2. Here is what the overall study found, with its caveats: How much clinical and demographic metadata was included differed by source and by participant, and the metadata was provided uncurated.

At one collaborating source in Seattle, patients were enrolled during active infection and were followed longitudinally through the course of disease. Whole blood was collected in K2EDTA tubes by collaborating institutions according to the institutions' own protocols. Collaborator samples were shipped for TCRbeta analysis as frozen whole blood, isolated PBMCs, or DNA extracted from either sample type. The CDR3 measures 17 amino acids from cysteine to phenylalanine. Only the CDR3 region is kept as DNA, spanning 51 bases read in frame from base 1. TCRbeta CDR3 regions were amplified from genomic DNA using the immunoSEQ Assay, a bias-controlled multiplex PCR. Per the source publication's procedure: The number of nucleated cells in each sample was estimated from the amplification of reference gene primers within the assay. To quantify the absolute abundance of each unique TCRbeta CDR3 rearrangement, sequence reads were collapsed and filtered. For each sample, productive Simpson clonality was calculated by taking the square root of Simpson's diversity index across productive rearrangements. This is the immuneACCESS table as TCRdb keeps it, with only in-frame sequences that have V and J called. A part of the clones is gone; compared with another copy, unresolved V genes explain less than half, and the rest is unexplained. The V and J calls and clone size were taken over from that table, and D and trimming were inferred from the DNA. For this sample the table gives 350,000 to 400,000 clones, of which 89% were detected only once. The biggest ten clones account for 3% of the sample.

About this clone itself: What antigen it recognizes has not been identified. No much larger clonotype is one base removed from it; base qualities were not supplied.

The TCR sequence derives from a woman aged 30 to 39 with COVID-19, enrolled during active disease. This chain is built from TRBV21-1 and TRBJ2-5; no check of the table's D call, TRBD1, against the DNA was made. TRBV21-1 counts as a pseudogene. Sequencing input: peripheral blood. The nucleotides read TGTGCCAGCAGCGCACAAAACCAATCTCAGGGTCAAGAGACCCAGTACTTC. Protein translation: CASSAQNQSQGQETQYF.